The sample holds many counts of the clone carrying this TCR beta chain. As yet, its antigen is unknown. This record belongs to a study of identical twins. Overall study results and limits: Some out-of-frame alpha sequences were shared by twins, and these showed excess low generation probability. The degree of excess twin sharing was weaker in beta out-of-frame sequences.

The V gene lost 5 bases and the J gene lost 5 bases, with 13 bases spanning the gap. Looked up from germline, CDR1 is SGHTA and CDR2 is FQGNSA. CDR3 length equals 13 residues. TCRdb used MiXCR to reprocess the 5' RACE reads, holding one entry per CDR3 protein. The sample carries under 450,000 distinct CDR3 sequences, around a sixth recorded once. Healthy Caucasians alone served as donors. The sequence derives from a middle-aged man in good health. The V call is TRBV7-2, the J call TRBJ2-7; possibly TRBD1 for D (6 bases). The sequencing sample was made of naive T cells sorted from blood. This chain's CDR3 is CASSLYRAHEQYF. The CDR3 DNA follows: TGTGCCAGCAGCCTTTACAGGGCCCACGAGCAGTACTTC.